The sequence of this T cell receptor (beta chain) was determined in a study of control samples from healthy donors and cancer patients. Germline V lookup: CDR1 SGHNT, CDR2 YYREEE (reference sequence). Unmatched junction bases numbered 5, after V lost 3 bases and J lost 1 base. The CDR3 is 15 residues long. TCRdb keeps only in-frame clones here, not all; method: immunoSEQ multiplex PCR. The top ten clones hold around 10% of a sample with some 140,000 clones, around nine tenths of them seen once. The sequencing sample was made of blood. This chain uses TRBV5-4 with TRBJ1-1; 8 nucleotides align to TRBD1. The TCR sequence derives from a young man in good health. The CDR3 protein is CASSYTTGENTEAFF. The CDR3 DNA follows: TGTGCCAGCAGCTATACGACAGGGGAGAACACTGAAGCTTTCTTT. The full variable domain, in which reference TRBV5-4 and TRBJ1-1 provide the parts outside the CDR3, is ETGVTQSPTHLIKTRGQQVTLRCSSQSGHNTVSWYQQALGQGPQFIFQYYREEENGRGNFPPRFSGLQFPNYSSELNVNALELDDSALYLCASSYTTGENTEAFFGQGTRLTVV.